This TCR beta chain is drawn from a study of T cell responses to AZD1222 COVID-19 vaccine. The CDR3 contains 15 residues. Trimming removed 1 base from V and 4 bases from J; junction bases left unmatched: 5. Germline CDR1 and CDR2: SEHNR and FQNEAQ (reference sequence). This table comes from immunoSEQ multiplex PCR, and its TCRdb copy is limited to in-frame clones, with some not included. This table has roughly 180,000 clones, 80% to 95% appearing once. Findings and limits, study-wide: Among the donors, most were white British and more were female, and clonal diversity was possibly underestimated.

For this clone: The antigen remains undetermined.

The source material was peripheral blood, sampled 28 days after the second AZD1222 dose. The clonotype comes from an adult who received the AZD1222 COVID-19 vaccine. The chain has TRBV7-9 and TRBJ1-2, with 8 bases matching TRBD1. The CDR3 sequence is CASSLGDQGAYGYTF. DNA of the CDR3: TGTGCCAGCAGCTTAGGGGACCAGGGGGCCTATGGCTACACCTTC. The whole variable domain, filled in from reference TRBV7-9 and TRBJ1-2, reads DTGVSQNPRHKITKRGQNVTFRCDPISEHNRLYWYRQTLGQGPEFLTYFQNEAQLEKSRLLSDRFSAERPKGSFSTLEIQRTEQGDSAMYLCASSLGDQGAYGYTFGSGTRLTVV.